The 21 T cell receptor beta chains below were found in one sample sequenced in a study of T cells after yellow fever vaccination. TCRdb reprocessed the 5' RACE reads via MiXCR and lists one record per CDR3 protein. The sample holds a few hundred thousand distinct CDR3 sequences, about a sixth seen once. The source was PBMCs, collected 4 to 6 days after the first yellow fever vaccination. All receptors come from a man younger than 35 who received the YFV17D yellow fever vaccine.

This clonotype was seen more than once but under ten times. The V and J genes are TRBV7-9 and TRBJ1-1; D call uncertain. Trimming took 0 bases from V and 5 from J, leaving 10 bases between them. The germline V gene has CDR1 SEHNR and CDR2 FQNEAQ (reference sequence). The CDR3 covers 14 residues. CDR3 residues: CASSLALKETEAFF. The CDR3 bases are TGTGCCAGCAGCTTAGCGCTAAAGGAGACTGAAGCTTTCTTT.

This chain links TRBV11-1 with TRBJ2-1, with 13 bases aligning to TRBD2. J lost 6 bases, V lost 3 bases, and 8 bases had no gene match. The CDR3 sequence is 17 residues long. The germline V gene encodes CDR1 SGHAT and CDR2 FQDESV (reference sequence). The CDR3 protein is CASSFEEWTSGGNEQFF. CDR3 DNA sequence: TGTGCCAGCAGCTTCGAGGAGTGGACTAGCGGGGGCAATGAGCAGTTCTTC.

There are a few counts of this clonotype. J is TRBJ2-7 and V is TRBV3-1; D remains unclear. The germline V and J ends were trimmed by 1 base and 6 bases, with 10 bases remaining between them. Germline V CDR1 and CDR2: LGHDT, YNNKEL (reference sequence). CDR3 length equals 13 residues. The CDR3, as DNA: TGTGCCAGCAGCCAAGTCTTGAGTCTCGAGCAGTACTTC. Protein: CASSQVLSLEQYF.

The chain uses TRBV5-1 and TRBJ2-2; TRBD1 matches 7 bases. Trimming at V came to 3 bases and at J to 1 base, leaving 9 bases not matched to a gene. The CDR3 is 17 amino acids. Germline CDR1 and CDR2: SGHRS and YFSETQ. As DNA, the CDR3 is TGCGCCAGCAGCTCGGCCAGGGGGACACAGAACACCGGGGAGCTGTTTTTT. Translating it yields CASSSARGTQNTGELFF.

The chain employs TRBV12-3 or TRBV12-4 and TRBJ2-3; 7 nucleotides align to TRBD2. After removal of 5 bases from V and 0 bases from J, the junction contained 5 bases not matched to a gene. The CDR3 is made up of 15 amino acids. CDR3 nucleotides: TGTGCCAGCAGTACACTAGCGACTAGCACAGATACGCAGTATTTT. Translation: CASSTLATSTDTQYF.

The rearrangement uses TRBV6-5 and TRBJ2-2; TRBD1 might be the D (6 bases). This CDR3 is built from 16 residues. Germline V gene sequence: CDR1 MNHEY, CDR2 SVGAGI. The germline V and J ends were trimmed by 2 bases and 7 bases, with 17 bases remaining between them. The CDR3 reads CASSYDRTRLDGELFF. The CDR3 DNA reads TGTGCCAGCAGTTACGACAGGACGCGCCTTGACGGGGAGCTGTTTTTT.

This clonotype turned up a few times. V gene TRBV4-1 combines with J gene TRBJ2-7; no firm D call. The CDR3 covers 15 residues. Trimming pared 3 bases from V and 5 bases from J, leaving 17 bases between. Germline V gene data show CDR1 as MGHRA and CDR2 as YSYEKL. The CDR3 DNA reads TGCGCCAGCAGCCACCGGACGCCCGCTAGGGACGAGCAGTACTTC. Protein sequence: CASSHRTPARDEQYF.

This clonotype came up a few times. This chain links TRBV6-1 with TRBJ1-5; no reliable D call. The CDR3 runs 14 residues. CDR1 MNHNS and CDR2 SASEGT come from the germline V gene. The germline V and J ends were trimmed by 8 bases and 0 bases, with 11 bases remaining between them. CDR3 sequence (DNA): TGTGCCAGCGGAAGAGAATATAGCAATCAGCCCCAGCATTTT. Translated, it gives CASGREYSNQPQHF.

The V call is TRBV7-9, the J call TRBJ1-4; D is unclear. Trimming pared 8 bases from V and 8 bases from J, leaving 15 bases between. Germline CDR1 and CDR2: SEHNR and FQNEAQ (reference sequence). This CDR3 has 13 residues. CDR3 in amino acids: CASSEEVHEKLFF. The CDR3 nucleotides read TGTGCCAGCTCCGAGGAGGTACACGAAAAACTGTTTTTT.

This sequence joins TRBV7-2 and TRBJ1-5, with no clear D. V lost 2 bases to trimming and J lost 7 bases, with 15 bases between them. The germline V gene encodes CDR1 SGHTA and CDR2 FQGNSA. The CDR3 sequence is 15 residues long. The CDR3: CASSLRARGFQPQHF. The CDR3 region has the DNA TGTGCCAGCAGCTTAAGGGCGCGCGGTTTCCAGCCCCAGCATTTT.

The chain couples TRBV6-2 or TRBV6-3 to TRBJ2-7, with D possibly being TRBD2 (6 bases). Between the trimmed V and J ends, which lost 7 bases and 2 bases, there was a span of 24 bases. Germline assignment: CDR1 MNHEY and CDR2 SVGEGT. This CDR3 has 17 residues. The CDR3 DNA follows: TGTGCCAGCAACGACCGGGGGAGAGGCCAACGACCCTACGAGCAGTACGTC. Translated: CASNDRGRGQRPYEQYV.

CDR3 in amino acids: CSARDPGVRNYEQYF. CDR3 coding DNA: TGCAGTGCTAGAGATCCAGGGGTTCGGAATTACGAGCAGTACTTC. V and J are TRBV20-1 and TRBJ2-7; D perhaps matches TRBD1 (6 bases). The CDR3 runs to 15 residues. V was trimmed by 0 bases and J by 4 bases, leaving 16 bases between them. CDR1 DFQATT and CDR2 SNEGSKA come from the germline V gene (reference sequence).

This clonotype came up a few times. This chain connects TRBV9 to TRBJ2-5, with D possibly being TRBD2 (6 bases). CDR3 length: 14 amino acids. CDR1 and CDR2 (germline): SGDLS, YYNGEE. The V end was cut by 4 bases, the J end by 7 bases, with 17 bases between. The CDR3 reads CASSPRVAEGTQYF. For the CDR3, the DNA is TGTGCCAGCAGCCCCCGGGTAGCGGAGGGGACCCAGTACTTC.

The CDR3 loop reads CASMGGQDSTDTQYF. Here the CDR3 DNA reads TGTGCCAGCATGGGGGGTCAGGATAGCACAGATACGCAGTATTTT. The chain has TRBV6-1 and TRBJ2-3; the D gene is possibly TRBD2 (6 bases). Per germline, CDR1 MNHNS and CDR2 SASEGT. The CDR3 extends over 15 amino acids. Trimming took 7 bases from V and 0 from J, leaving 14 bases between them.

This clonotype showed up many times. The chain is built from TRBV6-5 and TRBJ2-3, with 8 bases matching TRBD1. The length of the CDR3 is 16 residues. V shed 0 bases, J shed 2 bases, and the junction held 4 bases outside the gene matches. CDR1 is MNHEY, CDR2 SVGAGI, per germline. The CDR3 here is CASSYSQGVVTDTQYF. CDR3 coding DNA: TGTGCCAGCAGTTACTCACAGGGGGTAGTCACAGATACGCAGTATTTT.

The V call is TRBV5-1, the J call TRBJ2-7; 10 bases are a match to TRBD2. Germline CDR1 is SGHRS and CDR2 is YFSETQ. Trimming removed 3 bases from V and 6 bases from J; junction bases left unmatched: 15. CDR3 length: 17 residues. The CDR3 loop reads CASSSTTGASGGSEQYF. CDR3 coding DNA: TGCGCCAGCAGCTCGACGACTGGGGCTAGCGGGGGTAGCGAGCAGTACTTC.

CDR3: CASSQLSDGESVQYF. CDR3 sequence (DNA): TGTGCCAGCAGCCAGCTATCCGACGGGGAGTCGGTCCAGTACTTC. The rearrangement uses TRBV28 and TRBJ2-5; the D gene is possibly TRBD2 (5 bases). Trimming pared 6 bases from V and 10 bases from J, leaving 24 bases between. The CDR3 loop spans 15 amino acids. CDR1 and CDR2 (germline): MDHEN, SYDVKM.

This clonotype showed up just a few times. The chain is built from TRBV5-1 and TRBJ2-2, with TRBD2 identical over 8 bases. CDR3 length equals 15 residues. With 4 bases clipped from V and 3 bases from J, the junction kept 5 bases outside the gene matches. Germline V gene data show CDR1 as SGHRS and CDR2 as YFSETQ. The CDR3 region has the DNA TGCGCCAGCAGCCCCGGGACTAGTGACACCGGGGAGCTGTTTTTT. It translates to CASSPGTSDTGELFF.

The rearrangement uses TRBV2 and TRBJ2-4; TRBD1 aligns across 7 bases. With 5 bases clipped from V and 0 bases from J, the junction kept 10 bases outside the gene matches. This CDR3 has 17 residues. Germline CDR1 SNHLY, CDR2 FYNNEI. The CDR3 here is CASSLTGVGLAKNIQYF. The CDR3 DNA reads TGTGCCAGCAGTCTTACAGGGGTGGGCCTAGCCAAAAACATTCAGTACTTC.

This chain connects TRBV12-3 or TRBV12-4 to TRBJ2-7, with a possible D match to TRBD1 (6 bases). V shed 3 bases and J shed 0 bases, with 24 bases lying between them. CDR3 length: 19 amino acids. CDR3 nucleotides: TGTGCCAGCAGTTTTATCCCTTGGGGGCGGCATCAGGCCTCCTACGAGCAGTACTTC. This gives the protein CASSFIPWGRHQASYEQYF.

The rearrangement joins TRBV28 to TRBJ1-1; possibly TRBD1 for D (6 bases). V gave up 6 bases and J gave up 7 bases, with 15 bases separating them. Germline-derived CDR1 and CDR2 are MDHEN and SYDVKM. The CDR3 consists of 13 residues. As DNA, the CDR3 is TGTGCCAGCAGATACAGGGATGAGGGTGAAGCTTTCTTT. Protein: CASRYRDEGEAFF.